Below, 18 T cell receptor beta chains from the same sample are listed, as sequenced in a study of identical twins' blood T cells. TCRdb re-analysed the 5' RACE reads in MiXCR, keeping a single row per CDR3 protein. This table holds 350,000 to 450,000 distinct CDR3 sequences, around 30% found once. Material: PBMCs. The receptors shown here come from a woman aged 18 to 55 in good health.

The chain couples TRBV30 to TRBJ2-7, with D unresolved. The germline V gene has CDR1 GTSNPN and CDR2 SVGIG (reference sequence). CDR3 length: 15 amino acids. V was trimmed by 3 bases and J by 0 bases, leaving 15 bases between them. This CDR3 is CAWRSWTPSSYEQYF. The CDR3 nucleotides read TGTGCCTGGAGGTCCTGGACCCCCAGCTCCTACGAGCAGTACTTC.

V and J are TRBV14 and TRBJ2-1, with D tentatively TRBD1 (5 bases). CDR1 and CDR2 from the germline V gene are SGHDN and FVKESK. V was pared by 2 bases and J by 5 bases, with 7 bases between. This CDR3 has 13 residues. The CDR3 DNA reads TGTGCCAGCAGCCAAAGACAGCACAATGAGCAGTTCTTC. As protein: CASSQRQHNEQFF. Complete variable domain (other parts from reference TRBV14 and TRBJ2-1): EAGVTQFPSHSVIEKGQTVTLRCDPISGHDNLYWYRRVMGKEIKFLLHFVKESKQDESGMPNNRFLAERTGGTYSTLKVQPAELEDSGVYFCASSQRQHNEQFFGPGTRLTVL.

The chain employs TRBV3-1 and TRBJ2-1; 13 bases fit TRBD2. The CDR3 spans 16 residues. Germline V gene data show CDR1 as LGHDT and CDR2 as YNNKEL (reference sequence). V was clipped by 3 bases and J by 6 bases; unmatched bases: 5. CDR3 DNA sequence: TGTGCCAGCAGCCACCTACTAGCGGGAGGGCCCAATGAGCAGTTCTTC. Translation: CASSHLLAGGPNEQFF.

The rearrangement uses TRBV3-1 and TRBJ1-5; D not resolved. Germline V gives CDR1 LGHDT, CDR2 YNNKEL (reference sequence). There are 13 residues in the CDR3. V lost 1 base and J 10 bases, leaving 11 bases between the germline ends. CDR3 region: CASSQGLVTPQHF. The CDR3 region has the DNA TGTGCCAGCAGCCAAGGCTTAGTCACCCCCCAGCATTTT.

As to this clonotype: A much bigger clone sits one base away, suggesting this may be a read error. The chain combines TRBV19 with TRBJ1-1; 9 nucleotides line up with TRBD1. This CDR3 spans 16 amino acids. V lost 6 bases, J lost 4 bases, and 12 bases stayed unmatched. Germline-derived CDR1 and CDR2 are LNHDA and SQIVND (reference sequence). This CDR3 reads CASRSPGQGKSTEAFF. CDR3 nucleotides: TGTGCCAGTAGGTCGCCGGGACAGGGTAAGAGCACTGAAGCTTTCTTT.

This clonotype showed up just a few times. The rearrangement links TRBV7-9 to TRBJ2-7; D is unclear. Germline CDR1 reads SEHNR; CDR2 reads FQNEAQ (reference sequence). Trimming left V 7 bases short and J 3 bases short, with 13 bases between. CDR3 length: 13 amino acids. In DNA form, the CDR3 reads TGTGCCAGCACCACCGACACTGTCTACGAGCAGTACTTC. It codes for CASTTDTVYEQYF.

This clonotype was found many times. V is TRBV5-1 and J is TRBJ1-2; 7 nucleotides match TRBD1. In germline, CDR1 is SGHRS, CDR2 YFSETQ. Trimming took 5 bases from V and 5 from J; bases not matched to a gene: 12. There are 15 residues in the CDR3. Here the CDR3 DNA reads TGCGCCAGCAGTGACGACCCCGGGACAGAATATGGCTACACCTTC. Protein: CASSDDPGTEYGYTF. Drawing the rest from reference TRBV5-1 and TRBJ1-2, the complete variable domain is KAGVTQTPRYLIKTRGQQVTLSCSPISGHRSVSWYQQTPGQGLQFLFEYFSETQRNKGNFPGRFSGRQFSNSRSEMNVSTLELGDSALYLCASSDDPGTEYGYTFGSGTRLTVV.

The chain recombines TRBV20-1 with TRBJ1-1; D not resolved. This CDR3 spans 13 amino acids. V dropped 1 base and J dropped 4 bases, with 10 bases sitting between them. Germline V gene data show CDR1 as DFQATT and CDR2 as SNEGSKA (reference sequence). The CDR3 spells CSARGRISTEAFF. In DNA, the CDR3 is TGCAGTGCTAGAGGACGGATATCCACTGAAGCTTTCTTT.

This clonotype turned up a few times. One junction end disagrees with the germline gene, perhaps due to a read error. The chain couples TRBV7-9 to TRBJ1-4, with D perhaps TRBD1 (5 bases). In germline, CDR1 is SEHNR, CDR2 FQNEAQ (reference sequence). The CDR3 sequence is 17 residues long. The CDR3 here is CASSPSKGKGLNKKLFF. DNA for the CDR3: TGTGCCAGCAGCCCCAGCAAGGGAAAGGGACTTAATAAAAAACTGTTTTTT.

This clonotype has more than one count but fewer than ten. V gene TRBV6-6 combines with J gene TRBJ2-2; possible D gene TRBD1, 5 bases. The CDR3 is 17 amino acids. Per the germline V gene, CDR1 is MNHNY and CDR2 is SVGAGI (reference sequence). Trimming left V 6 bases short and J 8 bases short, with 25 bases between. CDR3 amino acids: CASSQAERTYSAGELFF. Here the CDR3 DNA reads TGTGCCAGCAGCCAGGCGGAGAGGACATATTCGGCGGGGGAGCTGTTTTTT.

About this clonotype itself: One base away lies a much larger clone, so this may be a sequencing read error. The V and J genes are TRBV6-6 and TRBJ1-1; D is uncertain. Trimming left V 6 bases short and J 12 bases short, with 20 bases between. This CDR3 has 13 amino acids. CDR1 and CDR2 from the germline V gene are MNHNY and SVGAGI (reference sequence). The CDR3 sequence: CASRRHTPSETFF. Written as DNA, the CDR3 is TGTGCCAGCAGGCGACATACCCCCTCAGAAACTTTCTTT.

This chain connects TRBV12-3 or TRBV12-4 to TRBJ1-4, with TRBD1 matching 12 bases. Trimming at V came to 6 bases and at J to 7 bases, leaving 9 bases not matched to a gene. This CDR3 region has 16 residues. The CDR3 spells CASRHGTGGEREKLFF. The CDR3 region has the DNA TGTGCCAGCAGACACGGGACAGGGGGCGAGCGTGAAAAACTGTTTTTT.

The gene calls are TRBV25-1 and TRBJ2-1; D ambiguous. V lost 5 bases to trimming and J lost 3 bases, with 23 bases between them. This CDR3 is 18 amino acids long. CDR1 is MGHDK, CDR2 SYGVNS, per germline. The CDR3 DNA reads TGTGCCAGCAGTCTCCGTAAGAACGGGTCGACATACTACAATGAGCAGTTCTTC. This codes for CASSLRKNGSTYYNEQFF.

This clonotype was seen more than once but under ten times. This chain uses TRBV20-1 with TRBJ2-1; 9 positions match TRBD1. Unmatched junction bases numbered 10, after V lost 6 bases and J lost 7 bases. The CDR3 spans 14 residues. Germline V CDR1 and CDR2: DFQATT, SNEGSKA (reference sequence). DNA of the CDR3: TGCAGTGCGGCTGAGGACAGGGGCGTAAATGAGCAGTTCTTC. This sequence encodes CSAAEDRGVNEQFF.

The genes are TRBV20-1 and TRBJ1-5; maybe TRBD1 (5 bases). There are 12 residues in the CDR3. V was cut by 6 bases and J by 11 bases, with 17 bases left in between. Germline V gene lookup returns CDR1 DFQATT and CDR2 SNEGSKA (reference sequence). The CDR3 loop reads CSARDGERSQHF. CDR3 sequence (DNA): TGCAGTGCGAGGGACGGGGAGAGGTCCCAGCATTTT.

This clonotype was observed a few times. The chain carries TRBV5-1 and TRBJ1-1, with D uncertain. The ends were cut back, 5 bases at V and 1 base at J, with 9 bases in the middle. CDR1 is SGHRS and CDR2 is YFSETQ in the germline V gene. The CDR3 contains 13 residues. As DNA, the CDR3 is TGCGCCAGCAGATATGACCCGAACACTGAAGCTTTCTTT. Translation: CASRYDPNTEAFF.

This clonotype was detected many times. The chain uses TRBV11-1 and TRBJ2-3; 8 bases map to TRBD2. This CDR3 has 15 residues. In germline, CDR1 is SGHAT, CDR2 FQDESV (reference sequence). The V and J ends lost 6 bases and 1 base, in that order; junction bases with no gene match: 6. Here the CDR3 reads CASSRGTRRTDTQYF. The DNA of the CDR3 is TGTGCCAGCAGTCGCGGGACTAGACGCACAGATACGCAGTATTTT.

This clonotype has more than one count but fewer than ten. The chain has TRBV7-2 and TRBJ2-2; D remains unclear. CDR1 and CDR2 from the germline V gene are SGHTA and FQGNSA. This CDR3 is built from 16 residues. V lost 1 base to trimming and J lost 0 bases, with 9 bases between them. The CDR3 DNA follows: TGTGCCAGCAGCTTAGTTGTGGGTTCGAACACCGGGGAGCTGTTTTTT. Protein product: CASSLVVGSNTGELFF.